The entry that follows covers one T cell receptor beta chain sequence. Its target is unknown. The donors gave bone marrow, and they were healthy. This sample was included in a study of cytomegalovirus exposure and HLA in healthy donors. Study-level points and caveats: Sequencing depth across donors, presence/absence analyses assumed, was roughly uniform. Immune exposure information available was restricted to CMV serostatus.

It was with 60 Vbeta and 13 Jbeta primers that the PCR ran. The data were produced by immunoSEQ multiplex PCR, yet TCRdb's version contains in-frame clones alone and is incomplete. The table records approximately 130,000 clones, about 80% of them present only once. Between the trimmed V and J ends, which lost 7 bases and 4 bases, there was a span of 17 bases. Germline V gene sequence: CDR1 SGHVS, CDR2 FNYEAQ. This CDR3 region has 15 residues. The sequence came from a man in his fifties or sixties in good health and CMV-seronegative. Sequencing was carried out using PBMCs. The chain employs TRBV7-6 and TRBJ2-1; TRBD2 might be the D (5 bases). The CDR3 coding sequence is TGTGCCAGCATCACTCACCCCGGGGAGTACAATGAGCAGTTCTTC. Residues: CASITHPGEYNEQFF. Full variable domain (rest looked up from reference TRBV7-6 and TRBJ2-1): GAGVSQSPRYKVTKRGQDVALRCDPISGHVSLYWYRQALGQGPEFLTYFNYEAQQDKSGLPNDRFSAERPEGSISTLTIQRTEQRDSAMYRCASITHPGEYNEQFFGPGTRLTVL.